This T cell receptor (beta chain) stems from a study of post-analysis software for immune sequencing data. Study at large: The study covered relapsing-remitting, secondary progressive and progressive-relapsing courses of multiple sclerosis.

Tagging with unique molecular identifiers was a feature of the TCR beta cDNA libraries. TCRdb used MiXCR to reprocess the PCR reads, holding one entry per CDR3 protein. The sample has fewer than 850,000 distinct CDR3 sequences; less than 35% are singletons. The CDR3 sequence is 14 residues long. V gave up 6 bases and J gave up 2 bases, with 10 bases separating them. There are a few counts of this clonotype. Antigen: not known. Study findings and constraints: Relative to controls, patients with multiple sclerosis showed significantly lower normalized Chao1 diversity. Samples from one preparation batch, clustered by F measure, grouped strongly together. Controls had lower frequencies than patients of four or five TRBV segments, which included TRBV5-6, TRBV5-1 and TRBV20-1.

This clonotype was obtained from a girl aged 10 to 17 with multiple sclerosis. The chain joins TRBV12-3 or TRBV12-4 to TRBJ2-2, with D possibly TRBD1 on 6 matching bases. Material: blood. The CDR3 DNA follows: TGTGCCAGCAGCTGGGGACAAAACACCGGGGAGCTGTTTTTT. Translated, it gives CASSWGQNTGELFF.